This is a list of T cell receptor beta chains from one sample in a study of early stage breast cancer tumors. Method: immunoSEQ multiplex PCR; TCRdb's copy keeps in-frame clones and lacks some. The top ten clones hold roughly 25% of a sample with approximately 19,000 clones, about three quarters of them seen once. The sequencing input was blood. The receptors stem from a person aged 55 to 70 with breast cancer. Both conserved end residues are part of each CDR3. Each record gives: clone size, V gene, J gene, D gene, CDR3 protein, CDR3 DNA. A D gene is named only where the DNA matches it firmly. Not all rows give a size; the values are once, few, many and, for expanded clones, a class.

size: -
V: TRBV5-1
J: TRBJ2-5
D: -
CDR3: CASSVVSSETQYF
DNA: TGCGCCAGCAGCGTCGTTAGCTCAGAGACCCAGTACTTC

size: -
V: TRBV4-1
J: TRBJ2-2
D: TRBD2
CDR3: CASSHRSASGAGELFF
DNA: TGCGCCAGCAGCCATCGGTCGGCTAGCGGAGCCGGGGAGCTGTTTTTT

size: -
V: TRBV11-2
J: TRBJ2-3
D: TRBD2
CDR3: CASTRSGGSGDTQYF
DNA: TGTGCCAGCACTAGAAGCGGGGGGTCGGGAGATACGCAGTATTTT

size: -
V: TRBV6-6
J: TRBJ1-2
D: TRBD1
CDR3: CASSLGQGNYGYTF
DNA: TGTGCCAGCAGTTTGGGACAGGGGAACTATGGCTACACCTTC

size: medium-sized
V: TRBV5-6
J: TRBJ1-2
D: TRBD1
CDR3: CASSSTFGQGRSGYTF
DNA: TGTGCCAGCAGCTCCACCTTCGGACAGGGACGAAGTGGCTACACCTTC

size: once
V: TRBV25-1
J: TRBJ2-2
D: TRBD1
CDR3: CASSVGQGAANTGELFF
DNA: TGTGCCAGCAGTGTCGGACAGGGGGCCGCGAACACCGGGGAGCTGTTTTTT

size: -
V: TRBV27
J: TRBJ1-5
D: TRBD1
CDR3: CASRGQGGNQPQHF
DNA: TGTGCCAGCCGCGGACAGGGAGGCAATCAGCCCCAGCATTTT

size: -
V: TRBV6-4
J: TRBJ1-5
D: -
CDR3: CASTQAELIIGSNQPQHF
DNA: TGTGCCAGCACTCAGGCAGAATTAATTATAGGTAGCAATCAGCCCCAGCATTTT

size: few
V: TRBV25-1
J: TRBJ2-7
D: -
CDR3: CASSVVGYEQYF
DNA: TGTGCCAGCAGTGTAGTGGGCTACGAGCAGTACTTC

size: once
V: TRBV19
J: TRBJ1-2
D: -
CDR3: CASTLTEGLWGYTF
DNA: TGTGCCAGTACCCTAACGGAGGGCCTCTGGGGCTACACCTTC

size: -
V: TRBV6-1
J: TRBJ2-7
D: -
CDR3: CASSFSGYEQYF
DNA: TGTGCCAGCAGCTTTAGCGGCTACGAGCAGTACTTC

size: -
V: TRBV11-3
J: TRBJ2-1
D: -
CDR3: CASSLKSGPYNEQFF
DNA: TGTGCCAGCAGCTTAAAAAGTGGGCCCTACAATGAGCAGTTCTTC

size: -
V: TRBV19
J: TRBJ1-2
D: TRBD1
CDR3: CASSRGQIGYGYTF
DNA: TGTGCCAGTAGCAGGGGGCAGATTGGCTATGGCTACACCTTC

size: -
V: TRBV11-3
J: TRBJ2-5
D: TRBD2
CDR3: CASSSRTSGSKETQYF
DNA: TGTGCCAGCAGCTCCAGGACTAGCGGGAGCAAAGAGACCCAGTACTTC

size: -
V: TRBV7-2
J: TRBJ2-5
D: -
CDR3: CASSKTIQETQYF
DNA: TGTGCCAGCAGCAAAACCATCCAAGAGACCCAGTACTTC

size: -
V: TRBV11-3
J: TRBJ2-2
D: -
CDR3: CASSLSLSGTGELFF
DNA: TGTGCCAGCAGCTTATCCCTAAGTGGTACCGGGGAGCTGTTTTTT

size: -
V: TRBV18
J: TRBJ1-4
D: TRBD1
CDR3: CASSPFREGTGQEKLFF
DNA: TGTGCCAGCTCACCATTCAGGGAAGGGACAGGGCAGGAAAAACTGTTTTTT

size: -
V: TRBV5-1
J: TRBJ2-5
D: -
CDR3: CASSLSQGGETQYF
DNA: TGCGCCAGCAGCTTGTCGCAGGGCGGAGAGACCCAGTACTTC

size: -
V: TRBV5-4
J: TRBJ2-7
D: -
CDR3: CASSLAPGVYEQYF
DNA: TGTGCCAGCAGCTTGGCCCCAGGGGTCTACGAGCAGTACTTC

size: -
V: TRBV2
J: TRBJ2-2
D: -
CDR3: CASRLTKNTGELFF
DNA: TGTGCCAGCAGGCTTACAAAGAACACCGGGGAGCTGTTTTTT

size: -
V: TRBV7-2
J: TRBJ2-2
D: -
CDR3: CASSLVGPDTGELFF
DNA: TGTGCCAGCAGCTTAGTGGGGCCTGACACCGGGGAGCTGTTTTTT

size: -
V: TRBV27
J: TRBJ2-5
D: -
CDR3: CASSPRRVFETQYF
DNA: TGTGCCAGCAGCCCTAGAAGAGTGTTTGAGACCCAGTACTTC

size: -
V: TRBV4-2
J: TRBJ2-5
D: TRBD2
CDR3: CASSQDELAGASGTQYF
DNA: TGTGCCAGCAGCCAAGATGAACTAGCGGGGGCCTCTGGTACCCAGTACTTC

size: -
V: TRBV6-1
J: TRBJ2-3
D: -
CDR3: CASRKEGTDTQYF
DNA: TGTGCCAGCAGAAAGGAGGGCACAGATACGCAGTATTTT

size: few
V: TRBV7-9
J: TRBJ2-2
D: -
CDR3: CASSRDTGELFF
DNA: TGTGCCAGCAGCAGGGACACCGGGGAGCTGTTTTTT

size: once
V: TRBV18
J: TRBJ1-2
D: -
CDR3: CASSPGSGNYGYTF
DNA: TGTGCCAGCTCACCGGGCTCAGGGAACTATGGCTACACCTTC

size: -
V: TRBV2
J: TRBJ2-1
D: -
CDR3: CASSGTNNEQFF
DNA: TGTGCCAGCAGTGGGACTAACAATGAGCAGTTCTTC

size: medium-sized
V: TRBV19
J: TRBJ2-3
D: TRBD2
CDR3: CASSSSKTSGVSTDTQYF
DNA: TGTGCCAGTAGTTCCTCCAAGACTAGCGGGGTGAGCACAGATACGCAGTATTTT

size: -
V: TRBV7-3
J: TRBJ2-7
D: TRBD1
CDR3: CASSPTGTGTEEQYF
DNA: TGTGCCAGCAGCCCAACCGGGACAGGGACTGAAGAGCAGTACTTC

size: -
V: TRBV14
J: TRBJ2-3
D: -
CDR3: CASIRSSTDTQYF
DNA: TGTGCCAGCATCCGGTCTAGCACAGATACGCAGTATTTT

size: once
V: TRBV2
J: TRBJ2-7
D: TRBD2
CDR3: CATVSGTSYEQYF
DNA: TGTGCCACCGTTAGCGGGACGTCCTACGAGCAGTACTTC

size: -
V: TRBV2
J: TRBJ1-1
D: TRBD1
CDR3: CASRYDREAEAFF
DNA: TGTGCCAGCAGATACGACAGGGAAGCTGAAGCTTTCTTT

size: -
V: TRBV18
J: TRBJ2-1
D: TRBD2
CDR3: CASSQGTSGDEQFF
DNA: TGTGCCAGCTCACAAGGGACTAGCGGGGATGAGCAGTTCTTC

size: -
V: TRBV5-1
J: TRBJ1-2
D: TRBD1
CDR3: CASATGTGDNYGYTF
DNA: TGCGCCAGCGCAACCGGGACAGGGGACAACTATGGCTACACCTTC

size: -
V: TRBV18
J: TRBJ1-2
D: TRBD1
CDR3: CASSRRPRQGGGYTF
DNA: TGTGCCAGCTCACGACGCCCACGACAGGGTGGTGGCTACACCTTC

size: -
V: TRBV5-1
J: TRBJ2-3
D: TRBD2
CDR3: CASSLHPGLAGTDTQYF
DNA: TGCGCCAGCAGCCTACATCCGGGACTAGCGGGAACAGATACGCAGTATTTT

size: -
V: TRBV7-8
J: TRBJ2-5
D: TRBD1
CDR3: CASSTNDRASRGTQYF
DNA: TGTGCCAGCAGCACCAATGACAGGGCCTCAAGAGGGACCCAGTACTTC

size: -
V: TRBV7-9
J: TRBJ2-7
D: TRBD2
CDR3: CASSQTTSGSSYEQYF
DNA: TGTGCCAGCAGCCAAACGACTAGCGGGAGCTCCTACGAGCAGTACTTC

size: -
V: TRBV7-9
J: TRBJ2-1
D: -
CDR3: CASSLERWDNEQFF
DNA: TGTGCCAGCAGCTTAGAACGGTGGGACAATGAGCAGTTCTTC

size: -
V: TRBV2
J: TRBJ2-7
D: -
CDR3: CASSTTAREQYF
DNA: TGTGCCAGCAGTACGACGGCCCGCGAGCAGTACTTC